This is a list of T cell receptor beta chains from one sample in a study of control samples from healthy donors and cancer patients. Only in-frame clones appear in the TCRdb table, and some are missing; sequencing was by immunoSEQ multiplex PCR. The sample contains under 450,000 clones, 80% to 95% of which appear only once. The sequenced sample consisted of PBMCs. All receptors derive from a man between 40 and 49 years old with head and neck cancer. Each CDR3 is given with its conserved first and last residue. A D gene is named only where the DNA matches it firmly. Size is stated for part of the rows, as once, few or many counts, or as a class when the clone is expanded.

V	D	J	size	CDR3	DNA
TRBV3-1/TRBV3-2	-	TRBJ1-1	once	CASSQNLATEAFF	TGTGCCAGCAGCCAAAATCTCGCCACTGAAGCTTTCTTT
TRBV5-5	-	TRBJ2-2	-	CASRKEPGNTGELFF	TGTGCCAGCAGAAAAGAACCGGGGAACACCGGGGAGCTGTTTTTT
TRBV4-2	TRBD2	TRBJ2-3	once	CASSQVRAGLAGGTDTQYF	TGTGCCAGCAGCCAAGTTCGTGCGGGGCTAGCGGGGGGCACAGATACGCAGTATTTT
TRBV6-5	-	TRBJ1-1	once	CASSYDGNTEAFF	TGTGCCAGCAGTTACGATGGGAACACTGAAGCTTTCTTT
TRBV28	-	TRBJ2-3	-	CASNDYIAEAPTDTQYF	TGTGCCAGCAACGATTACATAGCGGAAGCGCCCACAGATACGCAGTATTTT
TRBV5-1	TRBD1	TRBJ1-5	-	CASSPGGQWDQPQHF	TGCGCCAGCAGCCCTGGGGGACAGTGGGATCAGCCCCAGCATTTT
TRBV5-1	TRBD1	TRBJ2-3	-	CASSWGRDRVTDTQYF	TGCGCCAGCAGCTGGGGCCGGGACAGGGTCACAGATACGCAGTATTTT
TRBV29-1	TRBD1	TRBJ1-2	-	CSVRGTGGYGYTF	TGCAGCGTCCGGGGTACAGGGGGATATGGCTACACCTTC
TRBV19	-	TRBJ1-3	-	CASRTVQGTGNTIYF	TGTGCCAGTAGGACCGTCCAGGGGACTGGAAACACCATATATTTT
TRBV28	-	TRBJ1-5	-	CASSSGTGGSNQPQHF	TGTGCCAGCAGCTCGGGCACGGGGGGTAGCAATCAGCCCCAGCATTTT
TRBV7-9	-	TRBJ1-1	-	CASSPPRGQANLLNTEAFF	TGTGCCAGCAGCCCCCCTCGGGGGCAGGCCAATCTTCTGAACACTGAAGCTTTCTTT
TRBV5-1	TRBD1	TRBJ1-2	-	CASNENRDRHGYTF	TGCGCCAGCAACGAGAACCGGGACAGGCACGGCTACACCTTC
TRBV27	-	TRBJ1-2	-	CASSEDGRGYTF	TGTGCCAGCAGTGAGGACGGCCGAGGCTACACCTTC
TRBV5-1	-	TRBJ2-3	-	CASSRDGTDTQYF	TGCGCCAGCAGCAGGGATGGCACAGATACGCAGTATTTT
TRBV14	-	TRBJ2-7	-	CASSQREQYF	TGTGCCAGCAGCCAACGCGAGCAGTACTTC
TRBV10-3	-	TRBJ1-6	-	CAISESLSAGGDSPLHF	TGTGCCATCAGTGAGTCTTTGTCTGCCGGGGGGGATTCACCCCTCCACTTT
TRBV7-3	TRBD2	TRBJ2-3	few	CASSPVGLAGVSDTQYF	TGTGCCAGCAGCCCAGTCGGACTAGCGGGAGTATCAGATACGCAGTATTTT
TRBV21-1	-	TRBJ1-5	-	CASSKEKGGHF	TGTGCCAGCAGCAAAGAAAAGGGGGGGCATTTT
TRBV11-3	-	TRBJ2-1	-	CASSPGRANNEQFF	TGTGCCAGCAGCCCCGGGCGGGCGAACAATGAGCAGTTCTTC
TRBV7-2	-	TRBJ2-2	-	CASSRQITMNTGELFF	TGTGCCAGCAGCAGACAGATTACAATGAACACCGGGGAGCTGTTTTTT
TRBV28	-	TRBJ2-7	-	CASSLPGEGYEQYF	TGTGCCAGCAGTTTACCAGGGGAAGGCTACGAGCAGTACTTC
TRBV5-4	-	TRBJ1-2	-	CASSFAPSTGHYGYTF	TGTGCCAGCAGCTTTGCGCCTTCGACAGGCCACTATGGCTACACCTTC
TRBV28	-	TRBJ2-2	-	CASSFLQGSGELFF	TGTGCCAGCAGCTTTCTTCAGGGTTCCGGGGAGCTGTTTTTT
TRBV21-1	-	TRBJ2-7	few	CASSKGRGDRGFYEQYF	TGTGCCAGCAGCAAAGGGAGGGGGGACAGGGGATTCTACGAGCAGTACTTC
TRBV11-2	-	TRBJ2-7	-	CASSFKYEQYF	TGTGCCAGCAGCTTTAAATACGAGCAGTACTTC
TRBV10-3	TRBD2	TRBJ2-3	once	CAISESTSGGAWDTQYF	TGTGCCATCAGTGAGTCGACTAGCGGGGGGGCATGGGATACGCAGTATTTT